This section outlines one T cell receptor beta chain sequence together with its context. The donor group consisted of healthy Finnish infants who were having corrective surgery for congenital heart defects. This specimen belongs to a study of human thymus T cells. Germline V lookup: CDR1 SGDLS, CDR2 YYNGEE. Trimming took 0 bases from V and 2 from J, leaving 4 bases between them. The CDR3 totals 13 residues. Sequencing was performed with immunoSEQ multiplex PCR; in TCRdb, only in-frame clones are kept and a portion is missing. Of tens of thousands of clones in the sample, 85% to 95% were seen once. The TCR originated in a boy in the first two years of life with a congenital heart defect but otherwise immunologically healthy. The chain recombines TRBV9 with TRBJ2-3, with D unresolved. Source material: blood. The CDR3 protein is CASSVAFTDTQYF. The CDR3 coding sequence is TGTGCCAGCAGCGTAGCTTTCACAGATACGCAGTATTTT.